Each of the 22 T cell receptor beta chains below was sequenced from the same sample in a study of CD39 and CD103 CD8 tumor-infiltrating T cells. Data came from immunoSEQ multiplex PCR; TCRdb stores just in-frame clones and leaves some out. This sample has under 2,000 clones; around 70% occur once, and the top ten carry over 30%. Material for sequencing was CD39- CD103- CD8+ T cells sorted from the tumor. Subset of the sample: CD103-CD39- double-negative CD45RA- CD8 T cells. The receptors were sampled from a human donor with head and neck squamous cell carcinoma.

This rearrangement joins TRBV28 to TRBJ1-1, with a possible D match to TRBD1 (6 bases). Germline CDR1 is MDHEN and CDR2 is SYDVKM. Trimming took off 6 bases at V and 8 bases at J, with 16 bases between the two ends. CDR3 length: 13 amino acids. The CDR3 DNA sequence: TGTGCCAGCAGCTTAGGGAGGGGGGTAGAAGCTTTCTTT. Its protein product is CASSLGRGVEAFF.

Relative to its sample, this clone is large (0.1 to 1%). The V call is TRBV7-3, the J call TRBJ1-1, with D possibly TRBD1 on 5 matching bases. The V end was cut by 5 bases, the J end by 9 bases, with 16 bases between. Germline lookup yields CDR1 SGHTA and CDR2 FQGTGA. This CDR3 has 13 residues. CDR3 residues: CASSASWGTQAFF. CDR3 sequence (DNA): TGTGCCAGCAGCGCCTCGTGGGGGACCCAAGCTTTCTTT.

CDR3 DNA: TGTGCCTGGAGTGTACTCGGGGGGCAATCAGAGACCCAGTACTTC. It translates to CAWSVLGGQSETQYF. The rearrangement uses TRBV30 and TRBJ2-5; TRBD2 might be the D (7 bases). V was cut by 0 bases and J by 4 bases, with 15 bases left in between. The CDR3 consists of 15 residues. Germline CDR1 and CDR2: GTSNPN and SVGIG (reference sequence).

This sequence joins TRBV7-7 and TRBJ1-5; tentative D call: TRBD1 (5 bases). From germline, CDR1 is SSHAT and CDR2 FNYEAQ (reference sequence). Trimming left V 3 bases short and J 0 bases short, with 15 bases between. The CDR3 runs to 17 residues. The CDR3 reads CASSFLRGAYSNQPQHF. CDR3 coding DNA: TGTGCCAGCAGCTTCCTACGCGGGGCTTATAGCAATCAGCCCCAGCATTTT.

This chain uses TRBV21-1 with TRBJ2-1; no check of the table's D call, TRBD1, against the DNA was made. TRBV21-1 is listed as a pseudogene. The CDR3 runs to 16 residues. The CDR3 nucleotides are TGTGCCAGCAGCCCTCGGACAGGGAGCTCCTACAATGAGCAGTTCTTC. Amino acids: CASSPRTGSSYNEQFF.

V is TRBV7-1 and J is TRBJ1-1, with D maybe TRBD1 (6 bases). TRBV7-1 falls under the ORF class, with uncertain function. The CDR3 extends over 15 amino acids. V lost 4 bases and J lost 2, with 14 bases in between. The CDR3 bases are TGTGCCAGCAGCTTAGTTCCAGGGGCTAACACTGAAGCTTTCTTT. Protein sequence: CASSLVPGANTEAFF.

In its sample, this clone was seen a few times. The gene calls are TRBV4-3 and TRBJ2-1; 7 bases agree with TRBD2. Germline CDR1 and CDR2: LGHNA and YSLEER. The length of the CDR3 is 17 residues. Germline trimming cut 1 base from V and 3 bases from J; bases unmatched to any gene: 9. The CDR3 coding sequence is TGCGCCAGCAGCCAAGTGGGACTACCTATCCTCTACAATGAGCAGTTCTTC. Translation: CASSQVGLPILYNEQFF.

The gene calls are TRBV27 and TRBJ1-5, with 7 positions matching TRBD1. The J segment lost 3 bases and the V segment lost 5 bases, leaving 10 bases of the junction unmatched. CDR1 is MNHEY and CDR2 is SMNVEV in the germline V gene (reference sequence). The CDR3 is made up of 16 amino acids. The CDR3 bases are TGTGCCAGCAGTGATGTGACAGGGCGGAACAATCAGCCCCAGCATTTT. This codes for CASSDVTGRNNQPQHF.

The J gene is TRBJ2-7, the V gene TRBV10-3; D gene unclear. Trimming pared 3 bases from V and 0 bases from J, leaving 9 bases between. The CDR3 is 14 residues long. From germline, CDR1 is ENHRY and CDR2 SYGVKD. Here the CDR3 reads CAISERAVSYEQYF. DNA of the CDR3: TGTGCCATCAGTGAAAGGGCGGTCTCCTACGAGCAGTACTTC.

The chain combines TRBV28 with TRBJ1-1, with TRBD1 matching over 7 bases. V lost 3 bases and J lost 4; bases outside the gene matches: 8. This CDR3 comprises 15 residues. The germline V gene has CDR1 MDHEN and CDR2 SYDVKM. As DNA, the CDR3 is TGTGCCAGCAGTTTCGAACAGGGGATCGGCACTGAAGCTTTCTTT. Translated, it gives CASSFEQGIGTEAFF.

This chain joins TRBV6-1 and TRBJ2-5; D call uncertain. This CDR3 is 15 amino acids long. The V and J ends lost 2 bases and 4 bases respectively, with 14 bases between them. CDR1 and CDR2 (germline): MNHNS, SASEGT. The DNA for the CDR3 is TGTGCCAGCAGTGAAATCGAAGGGAATAGAGAGACCCAGTACTTC. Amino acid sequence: CASSEIEGNRETQYF.

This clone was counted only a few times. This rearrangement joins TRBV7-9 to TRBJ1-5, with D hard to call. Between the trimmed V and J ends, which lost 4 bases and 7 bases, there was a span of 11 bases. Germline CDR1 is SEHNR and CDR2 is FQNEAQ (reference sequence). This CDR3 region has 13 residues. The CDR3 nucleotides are TGTGCCAGCAGCTCCCTAGGGCCGCAGCCCCAGCATTTT. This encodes CASSSLGPQPQHF.

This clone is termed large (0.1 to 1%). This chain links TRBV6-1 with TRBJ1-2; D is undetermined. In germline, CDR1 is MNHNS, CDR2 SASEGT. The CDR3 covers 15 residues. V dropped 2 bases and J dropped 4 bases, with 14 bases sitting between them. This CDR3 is CASSEIEGGGYGYTF. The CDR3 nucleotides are TGTGCCAGCAGTGAAATAGAGGGTGGTGGCTATGGCTACACCTTC.

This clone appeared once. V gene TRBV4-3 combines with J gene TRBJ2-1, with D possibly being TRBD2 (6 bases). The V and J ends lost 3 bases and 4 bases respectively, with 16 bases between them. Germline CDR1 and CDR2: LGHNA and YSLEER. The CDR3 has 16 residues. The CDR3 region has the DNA TGCGCCAGCAGCCAGTCAGAGGCGGGAATTTACAATGAGCAGTTCTTC. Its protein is CASSQSEAGIYNEQFF.

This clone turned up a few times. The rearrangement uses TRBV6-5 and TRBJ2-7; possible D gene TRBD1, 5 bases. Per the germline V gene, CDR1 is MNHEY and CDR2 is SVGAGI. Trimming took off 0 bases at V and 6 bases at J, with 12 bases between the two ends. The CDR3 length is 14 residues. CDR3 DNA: TGTGCCAGCAGTTACTCGAGTGACAGTGGCGAGCAGTACTTC. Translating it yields CASSYSSDSGEQYF.

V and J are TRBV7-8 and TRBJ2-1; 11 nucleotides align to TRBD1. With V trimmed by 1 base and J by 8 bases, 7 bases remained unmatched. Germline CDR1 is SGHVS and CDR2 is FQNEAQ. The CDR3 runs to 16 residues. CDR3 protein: CASSLGTGGSRYEQFF. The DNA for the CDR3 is TGTGCCAGCAGCTTAGGGACAGGGGGCTCACGATATGAGCAGTTCTTC.

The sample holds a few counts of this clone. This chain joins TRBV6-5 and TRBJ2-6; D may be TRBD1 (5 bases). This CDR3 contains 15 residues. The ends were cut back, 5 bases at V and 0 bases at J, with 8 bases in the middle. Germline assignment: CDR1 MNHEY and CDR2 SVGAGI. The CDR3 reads CASSPTVSGANVLTF. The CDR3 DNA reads TGTGCCAGCAGTCCGACAGTCTCTGGGGCCAACGTCCTGACTTTC.

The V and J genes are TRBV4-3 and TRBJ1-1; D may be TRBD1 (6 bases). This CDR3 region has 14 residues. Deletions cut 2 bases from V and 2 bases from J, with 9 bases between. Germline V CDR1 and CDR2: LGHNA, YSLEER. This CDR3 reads CASSQLGANTEAFF. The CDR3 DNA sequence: TGCGCCAGCAGCCAATTGGGGGCCAACACTGAAGCTTTCTTT.

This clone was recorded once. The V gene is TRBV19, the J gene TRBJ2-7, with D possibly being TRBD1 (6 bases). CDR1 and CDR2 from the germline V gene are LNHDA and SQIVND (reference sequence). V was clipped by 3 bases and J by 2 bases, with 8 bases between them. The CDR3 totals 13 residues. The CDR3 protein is CASSIKGAYEQYF. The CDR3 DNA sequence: TGTGCCAGTAGTATTAAGGGGGCCTACGAGCAGTACTTC.

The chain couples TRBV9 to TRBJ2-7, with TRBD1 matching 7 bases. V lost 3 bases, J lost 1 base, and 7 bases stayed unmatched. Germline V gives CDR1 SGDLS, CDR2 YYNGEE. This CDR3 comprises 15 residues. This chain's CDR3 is CASSAKQGWSYEQYF. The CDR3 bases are TGTGCCAGCAGCGCCAAACAGGGGTGGTCCTACGAGCAGTACTTC.

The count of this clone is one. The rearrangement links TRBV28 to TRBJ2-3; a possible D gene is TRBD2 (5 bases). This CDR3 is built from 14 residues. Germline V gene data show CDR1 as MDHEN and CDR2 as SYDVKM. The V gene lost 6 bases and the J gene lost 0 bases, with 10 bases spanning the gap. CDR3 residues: CASRDLWSTDTQYF. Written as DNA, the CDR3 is TGTGCCAGCAGGGACTTGTGGAGCACAGATACGCAGTATTTT.

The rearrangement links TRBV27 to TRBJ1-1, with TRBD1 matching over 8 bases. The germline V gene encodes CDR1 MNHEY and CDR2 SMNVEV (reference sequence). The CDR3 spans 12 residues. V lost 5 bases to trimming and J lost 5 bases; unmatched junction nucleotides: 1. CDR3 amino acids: CASSTGGTEAFF. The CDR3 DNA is TGTGCCAGCAGTACAGGGGGGACTGAAGCTTTCTTT.